This TCR beta chain was documented in a study of beta chain features in type 1 diabetes. Study background: Over all samples combined, over 85 million sorted cells were examined. Study conclusions and caveats: TCRB CDR3 length was moderately but significantly reduced in all four CD4+ subsets of Type 1 diabetes patients.

Every isolated RNA sample was fully reverse transcribed, so sequencing captured expressed TCRB transcripts. Only in-frame clones appear in the TCRdb table, and some are missing; sequencing was by immunoSEQ multiplex PCR. The sample comprises about 150,000 clones, 10% of which are singletons, and roughly 0.45% rests with the top ten. In regard to this clone: Its antigen is currently unknown.

The V end was cut by 11 bases, the J end by 6 bases, with 13 bases between. The CDR3 runs 12 residues. The germline V gene encodes CDR1 MNHNS and CDR2 SASEGT. The sample comprised central memory CD4+ T cells from blood. This clonotype was obtained from a man aged 25-45 years with type 1 diabetes. V usage is TRBV6-1 and J usage is TRBJ2-2; TRBD1 might be the D (5 bases). CDR3 in DNA: TGTGCCGGAGACAGTAGGGCCGGGGAGCTGTTTTTT. Its translation: CAGDSRAGELFF.